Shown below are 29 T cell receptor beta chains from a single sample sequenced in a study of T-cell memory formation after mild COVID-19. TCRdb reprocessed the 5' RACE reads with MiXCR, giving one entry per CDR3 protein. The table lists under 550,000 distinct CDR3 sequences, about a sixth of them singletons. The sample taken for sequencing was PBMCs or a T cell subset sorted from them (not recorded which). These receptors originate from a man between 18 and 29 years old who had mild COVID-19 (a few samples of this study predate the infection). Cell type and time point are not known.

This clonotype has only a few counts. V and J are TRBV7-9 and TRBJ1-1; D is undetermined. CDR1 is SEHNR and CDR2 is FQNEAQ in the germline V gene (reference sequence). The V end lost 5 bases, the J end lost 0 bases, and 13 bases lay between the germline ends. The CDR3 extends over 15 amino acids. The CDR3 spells CASSPSTSMNTEAFF. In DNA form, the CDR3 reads TGTGCCAGCAGCCCCTCGACGTCTATGAACACTGAAGCTTTCTTT.

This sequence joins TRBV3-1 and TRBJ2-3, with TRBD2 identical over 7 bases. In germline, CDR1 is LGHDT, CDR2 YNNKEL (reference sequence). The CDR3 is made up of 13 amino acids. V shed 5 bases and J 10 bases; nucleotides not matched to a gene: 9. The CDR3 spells CASSARGAGSQYF. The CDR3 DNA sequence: TGTGCCAGCAGCGCCCGTGGAGCGGGGTCGCAGTATTTT.

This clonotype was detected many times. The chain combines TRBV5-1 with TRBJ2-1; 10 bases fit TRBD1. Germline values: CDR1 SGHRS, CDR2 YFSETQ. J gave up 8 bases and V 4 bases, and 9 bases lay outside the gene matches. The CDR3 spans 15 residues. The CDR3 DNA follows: TGCGCCAGCAGCACAACCGGGACAGGGGTGTATGAGCAGTTCTTC. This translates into CASSTTGTGVYEQFF.

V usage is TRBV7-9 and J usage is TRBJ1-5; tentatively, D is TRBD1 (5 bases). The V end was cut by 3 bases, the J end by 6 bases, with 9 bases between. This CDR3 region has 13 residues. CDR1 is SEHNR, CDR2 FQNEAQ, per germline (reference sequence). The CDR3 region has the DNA TGTGCCAGCAGCTTCCAGGGCGGTCAGCCCCAGCATTTT. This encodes CASSFQGGQPQHF.

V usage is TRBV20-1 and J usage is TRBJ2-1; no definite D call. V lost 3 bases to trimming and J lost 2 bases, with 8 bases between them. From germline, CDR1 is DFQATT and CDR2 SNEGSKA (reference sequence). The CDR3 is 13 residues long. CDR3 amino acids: CSASPTAYNEQFF. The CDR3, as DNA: TGCAGTGCTAGTCCCACAGCCTACAATGAGCAGTTCTTC.

CDR3 nucleotides: TGTGCCAGCAAAGAGGCGGACTGGGGCGATGAGCAGTTCTTC. Translated: CASKEADWGDEQFF. This chain joins TRBV27 and TRBJ2-1; either TRBD1 or TRBD2 may fit D (5 bases each). V shed 7 bases and J shed 8 bases, with 18 bases lying between them. This CDR3 comprises 14 residues. Germline V gene sequence: CDR1 MNHEY, CDR2 SMNVEV (reference sequence).

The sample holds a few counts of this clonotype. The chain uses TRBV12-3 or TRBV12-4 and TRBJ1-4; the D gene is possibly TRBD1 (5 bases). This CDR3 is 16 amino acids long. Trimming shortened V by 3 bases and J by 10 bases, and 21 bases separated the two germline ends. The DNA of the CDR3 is TGTGCCAGCAGTTTTTCTCCGGGACGGACGTTCGGAAAACTGTTTTTT. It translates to CASSFSPGRTFGKLFF.

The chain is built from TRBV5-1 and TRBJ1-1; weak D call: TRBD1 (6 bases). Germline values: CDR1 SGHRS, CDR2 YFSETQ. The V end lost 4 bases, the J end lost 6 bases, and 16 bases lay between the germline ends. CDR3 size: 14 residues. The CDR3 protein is CASSPQGPGAEAFF. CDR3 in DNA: TGCGCCAGCAGCCCCCAGGGGCCCGGGGCTGAAGCTTTCTTT.

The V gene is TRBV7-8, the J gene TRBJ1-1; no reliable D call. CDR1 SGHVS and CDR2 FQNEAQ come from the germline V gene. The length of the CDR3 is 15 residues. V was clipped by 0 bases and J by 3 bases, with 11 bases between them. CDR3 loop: CASSLAALGYTEAFF. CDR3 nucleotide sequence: TGTGCCAGCAGCTTAGCCGCTTTAGGGTACACTGAAGCTTTCTTT. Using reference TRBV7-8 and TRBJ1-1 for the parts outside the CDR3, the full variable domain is GAGVSQSPRYKVAKRGQDVALRCDPISGHVSLFWYQQALGQGPEFLTYFQNEAQLDKSGLPSDRFFAERPEGSVSTLKIQRTQQEDSAVYLCASSLAALGYTEAFFGQGTRLTVV.

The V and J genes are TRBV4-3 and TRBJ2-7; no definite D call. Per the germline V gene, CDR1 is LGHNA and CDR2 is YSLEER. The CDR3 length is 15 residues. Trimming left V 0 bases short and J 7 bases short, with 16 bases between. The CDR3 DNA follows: TGCGCCAGCAGCCAAGAGGCTGGAACCTCGAGGGAGCAGTACTTC. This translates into CASSQEAGTSREQYF.

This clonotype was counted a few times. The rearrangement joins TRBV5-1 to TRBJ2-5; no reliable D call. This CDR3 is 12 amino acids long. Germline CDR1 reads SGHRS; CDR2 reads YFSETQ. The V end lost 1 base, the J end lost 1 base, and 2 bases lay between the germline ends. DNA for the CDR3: TGCGCCAGCAGCTTGCTCCAAGAGACCCAGTACTTC. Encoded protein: CASSLLQETQYF.

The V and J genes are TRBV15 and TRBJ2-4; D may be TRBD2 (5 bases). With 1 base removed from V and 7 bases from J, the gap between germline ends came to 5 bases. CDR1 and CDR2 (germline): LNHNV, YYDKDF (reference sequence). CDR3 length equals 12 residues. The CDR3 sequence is CATSRGRNIQYF. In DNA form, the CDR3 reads TGTGCCACCAGCAGAGGGAGGAACATTCAGTACTTC.

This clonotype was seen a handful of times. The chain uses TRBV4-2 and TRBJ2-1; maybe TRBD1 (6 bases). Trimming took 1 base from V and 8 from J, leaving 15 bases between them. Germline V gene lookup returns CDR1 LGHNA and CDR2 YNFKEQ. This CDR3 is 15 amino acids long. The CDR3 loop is CASSQVLGASYEQFF. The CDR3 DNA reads TGTGCCAGCAGCCAAGTCTTGGGGGCATCATATGAGCAGTTCTTC.

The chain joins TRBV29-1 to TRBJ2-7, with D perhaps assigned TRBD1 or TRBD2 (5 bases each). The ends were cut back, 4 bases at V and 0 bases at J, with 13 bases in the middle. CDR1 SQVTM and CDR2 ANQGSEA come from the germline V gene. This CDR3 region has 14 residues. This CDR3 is CSVVGRDGSYEQYF. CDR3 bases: TGCAGCGTTGTGGGACGGGACGGCTCCTACGAGCAGTACTTC.

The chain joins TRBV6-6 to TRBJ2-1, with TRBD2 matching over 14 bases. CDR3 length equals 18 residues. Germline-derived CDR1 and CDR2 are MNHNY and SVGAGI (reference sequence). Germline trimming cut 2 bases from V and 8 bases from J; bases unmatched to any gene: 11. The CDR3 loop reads CASSYNRKTSGGGYEQFF. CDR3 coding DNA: TGTGCCAGCAGTTACAATAGGAAGACTAGCGGGGGGGGTTATGAGCAGTTCTTC.

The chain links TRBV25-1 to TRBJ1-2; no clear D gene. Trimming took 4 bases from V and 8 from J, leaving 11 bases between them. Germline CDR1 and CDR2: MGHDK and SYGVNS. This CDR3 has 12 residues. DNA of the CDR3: TGTGCCAGCAGTGGGATAGCAAAAGGCTACACCTTC. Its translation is CASSGIAKGYTF.

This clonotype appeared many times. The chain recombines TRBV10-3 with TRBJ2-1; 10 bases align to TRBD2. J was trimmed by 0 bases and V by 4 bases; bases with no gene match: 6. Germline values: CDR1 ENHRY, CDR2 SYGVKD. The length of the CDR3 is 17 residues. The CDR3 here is CAISVSSGGSSYNEQFF. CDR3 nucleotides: TGTGCCATCAGTGTCTCTAGCGGGGGAAGCTCCTACAATGAGCAGTTCTTC.

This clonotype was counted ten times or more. The CDR3 here is CATDRDTDTQYF. CDR3 coding DNA: TGTGCCACGGACAGGGACACAGATACGCAGTATTTT. The genes are TRBV2 and TRBJ2-3, with 8 bases that match TRBD1. Trimming took 10 bases from V and 2 from J; bases not matched to a gene: 2. The CDR3 contains 12 residues. Germline CDR1 SNHLY, CDR2 FYNNEI.

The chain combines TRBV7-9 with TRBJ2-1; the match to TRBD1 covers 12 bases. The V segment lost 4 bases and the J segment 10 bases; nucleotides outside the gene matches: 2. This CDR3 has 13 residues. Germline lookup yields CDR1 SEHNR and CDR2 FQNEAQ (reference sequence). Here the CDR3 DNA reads TGTGCCAGCAGCTGGGACAGGGGGCTCGAGCAGTTCTTC. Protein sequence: CASSWDRGLEQFF.

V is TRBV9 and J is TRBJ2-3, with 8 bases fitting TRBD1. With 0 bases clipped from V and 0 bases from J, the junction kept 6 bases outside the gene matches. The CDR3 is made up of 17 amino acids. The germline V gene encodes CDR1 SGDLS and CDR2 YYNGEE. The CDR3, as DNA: TGTGCCAGCAGCGTAGGGAGGACAGGGATTAGCACAGATACGCAGTATTTT. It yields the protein CASSVGRTGISTDTQYF.

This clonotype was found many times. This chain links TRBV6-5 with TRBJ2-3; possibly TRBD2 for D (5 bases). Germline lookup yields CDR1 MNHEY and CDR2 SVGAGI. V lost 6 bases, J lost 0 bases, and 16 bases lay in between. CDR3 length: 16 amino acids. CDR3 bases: TGTGCCAGCAGCGCCGCCCTTGGCGGGAGCACAGATACGCAGTATTTT. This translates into CASSAALGGSTDTQYF.

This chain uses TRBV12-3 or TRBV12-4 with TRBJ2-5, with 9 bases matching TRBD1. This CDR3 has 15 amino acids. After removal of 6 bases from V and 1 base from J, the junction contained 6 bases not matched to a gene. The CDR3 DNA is TGTGCCAGCAGCCATAAGACAGGGGGCCAAGAGACCCAGTACTTC. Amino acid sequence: CASSHKTGGQETQYF.

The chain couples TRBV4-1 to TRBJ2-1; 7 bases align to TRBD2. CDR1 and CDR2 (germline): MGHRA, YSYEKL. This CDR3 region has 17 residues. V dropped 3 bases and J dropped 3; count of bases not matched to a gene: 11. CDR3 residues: CASSQPSRGGNYNEQFF. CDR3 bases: TGCGCCAGCAGCCAGCCCTCCCGCGGGGGAAACTACAATGAGCAGTTCTTC.

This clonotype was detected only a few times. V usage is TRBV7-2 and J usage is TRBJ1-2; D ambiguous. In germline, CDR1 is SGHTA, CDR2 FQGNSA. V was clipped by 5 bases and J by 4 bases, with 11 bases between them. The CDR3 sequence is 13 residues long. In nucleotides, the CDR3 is TGTGCCAGCAGCCCGCGACATGTCTATGGCTACACCTTC. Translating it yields CASSPRHVYGYTF.

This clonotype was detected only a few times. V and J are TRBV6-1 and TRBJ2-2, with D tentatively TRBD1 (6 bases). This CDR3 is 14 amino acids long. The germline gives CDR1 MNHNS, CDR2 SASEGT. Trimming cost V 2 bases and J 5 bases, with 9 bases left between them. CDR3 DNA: TGTGCCAGCAGTGAACTGGGGGCGACCGGGGAGCTGTTTTTT. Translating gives CASSELGATGELFF.

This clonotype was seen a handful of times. The CDR3 loop is CASSKDSYEQYV. The DNA for the CDR3 is TGTGCCAGCAGCAAGGACAGTTACGAGCAGTACGTC. The J gene is TRBJ2-7, the V gene TRBV7-9; TRBD1 might be the D (6 bases). Trimming pared 5 bases from V and 4 bases from J, leaving 9 bases between. The CDR3 contains 12 residues. Germline V CDR1 and CDR2: SEHNR, FQNEAQ (reference sequence).

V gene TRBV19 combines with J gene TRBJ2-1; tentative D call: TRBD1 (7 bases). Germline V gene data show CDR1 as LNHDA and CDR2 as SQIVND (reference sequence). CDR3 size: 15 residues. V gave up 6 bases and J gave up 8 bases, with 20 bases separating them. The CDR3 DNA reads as TGTGCCAGTAGCCTACAGGGGTACGGGAGAGATGAGCAGTTCTTC. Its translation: CASSLQGYGRDEQFF.

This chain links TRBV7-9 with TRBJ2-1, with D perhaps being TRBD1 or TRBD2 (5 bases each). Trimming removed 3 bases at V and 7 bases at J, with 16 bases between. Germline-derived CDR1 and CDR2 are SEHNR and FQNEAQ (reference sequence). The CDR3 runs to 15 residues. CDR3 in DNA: TGTGCCAGCAGCTTGAGGACCCGAGGGGCAAATGAGCAGTTCTTC. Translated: CASSLRTRGANEQFF.

CDR3 sequence reads: CASSQGTGLAGELFF. In nucleotides, the CDR3 is TGCGCCAGCAGCCAAGGAACGGGGTTAGCCGGGGAGCTGTTTTTT. The J gene is TRBJ2-2, the V gene TRBV4-1, with D tentatively TRBD2 (5 bases). The germline V gene encodes CDR1 MGHRA and CDR2 YSYEKL. V lost 1 base and J lost 6, with 12 bases in between. This CDR3 comprises 15 residues.